This TCR beta chain was captured by sequencing in a study of T cell repertoires in cytomegalovirus infection. Study overall: Indications of both CMV infection and matching HLA type were provided by public TCR beta signatures.

General observations from the study: Pooled public TCR beta family frequency picked out CMV carriers with the relevant HLA.

V was pared by 8 bases and J by 4 bases, with 2 bases of the junction left unmatched. This CDR3 spans 12 amino acids. Germline CDR1 reads SNHLY; CDR2 reads FYNNEI. TCRdb ran MiXCR on the reads and lists one entry per CDR3 protein. The top ten hold roughly 13% of the sample, which has 450,000 to 650,000 distinct CDR3 sequences, approximately 25% seen once. Of note for this clonotype: Its antigen remains unknown.

Source material: PBMCs. The chain joins TRBV2 to TRBJ2-1; 7 bases line up with TRBD2. This TCR was sampled from a human donor in good health (CMV status not recorded). Some clones in this sample may be carry-over from other donors' samples. The CDR3 is CASGRVYNEQFF. CDR3 DNA: TGTGCCAGCGGGAGGGTTTACAATGAGCAGTTCTTC.